This T cell receptor beta chain was recovered during a study of CD8 T cells in Susac syndrome. CD8+ and CD4+ T cells taken from blood had their TCR beta sequenced. Germline CDR1 reads MNHEY; CDR2 reads SMNVEV (reference sequence). V shed 6 bases and J shed 10 bases, with 13 bases lying between them. The CDR3 length is 13 residues. The RNA input was roughly 0.45 to 1 ug, and it was reverse transcribed with random hexamers. The method of amplification for TCR beta CDR3 was immunoSEQ multiplex PCR, covering 54 Vbeta and 13 Jbeta. MiXCR was run by TCRdb on the immunoSEQ multiplex PCR reads, yielding one entry per CDR3 protein. The sample consists of 250,000 to 350,000 distinct CDR3 sequences, around 84% of them appearing once.

This clonotype was obtained from a human donor with multiple sclerosis. Sequencing used CD8+ T cells from PBMCs. This rearrangement joins TRBV27 to TRBJ1-6; possibly TRBD1 for D (6 bases). The CDR3 spells CASRPGTYSPLHF. CDR3 DNA sequence: TGTGCCAGCAGACCAGGGACATACTCACCCCTCCACTTT.